This entry describes one T cell receptor beta chain. These data originate in a study of patients and donors after allogeneic stem cell transplantation. Trimming took off 1 base at V and 7 bases at J, with 16 bases between the two ends. The CDR3 has 15 residues. Germline V gene sequence: CDR1 DFQATT, CDR2 SNEGSKA (reference sequence). TCRdb re-called the RT-PCR reads with MiXCR, one entry per CDR3 protein. This sample has about 150,000 distinct CDR3 sequences; 37% occur once, and the top ten carry around 50%. The chain joins TRBV20-1 to TRBJ2-2; TRBD1 or TRBD2 may be the D gene (5 bases each). Material: blood, either unsorted or a sorted T cell fraction (not recorded which). This TCR was recovered from a human donor who was either an allogeneic HSCT recipient or a stem cell or donor lymphocyte infusion donor (not recorded which). It is not recorded whose cells these are; they may come from a transplant donor. The CDR3 region is CSARVGAKADGELFF. The CDR3 coding sequence is TGCAGTGCTAGAGTAGGGGCAAAAGCGGACGGGGAGCTGTTTTTT.